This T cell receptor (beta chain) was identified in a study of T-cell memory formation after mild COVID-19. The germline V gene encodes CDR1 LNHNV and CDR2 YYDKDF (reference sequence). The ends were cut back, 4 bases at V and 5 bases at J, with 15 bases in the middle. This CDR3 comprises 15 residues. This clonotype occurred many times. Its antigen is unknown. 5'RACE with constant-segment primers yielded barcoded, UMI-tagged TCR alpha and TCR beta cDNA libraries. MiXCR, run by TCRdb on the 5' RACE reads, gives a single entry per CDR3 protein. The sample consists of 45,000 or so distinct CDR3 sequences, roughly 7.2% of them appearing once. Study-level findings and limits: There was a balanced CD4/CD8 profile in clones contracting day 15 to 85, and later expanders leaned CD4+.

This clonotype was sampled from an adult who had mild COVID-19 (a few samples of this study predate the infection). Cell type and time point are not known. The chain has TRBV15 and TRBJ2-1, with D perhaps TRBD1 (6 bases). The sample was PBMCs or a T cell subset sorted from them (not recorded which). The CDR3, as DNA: TGTGCCACCAGCACATACCGGGACATACACAATGAGCAGTTCTTC. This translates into CATSTYRDIHNEQFF.